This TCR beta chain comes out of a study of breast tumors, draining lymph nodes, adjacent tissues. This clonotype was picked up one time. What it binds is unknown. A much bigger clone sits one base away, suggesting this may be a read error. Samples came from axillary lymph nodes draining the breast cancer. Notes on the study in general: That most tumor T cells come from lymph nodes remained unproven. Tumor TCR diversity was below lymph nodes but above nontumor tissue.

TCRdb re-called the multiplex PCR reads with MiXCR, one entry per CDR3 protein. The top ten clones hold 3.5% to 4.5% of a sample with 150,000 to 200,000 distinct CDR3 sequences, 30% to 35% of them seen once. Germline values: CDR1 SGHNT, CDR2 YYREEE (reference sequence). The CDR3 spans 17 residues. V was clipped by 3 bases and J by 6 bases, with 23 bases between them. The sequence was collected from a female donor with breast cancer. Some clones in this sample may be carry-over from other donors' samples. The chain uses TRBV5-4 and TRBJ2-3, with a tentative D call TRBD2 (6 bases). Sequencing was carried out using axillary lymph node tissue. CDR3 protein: CASSSRTTASYRDTQYF. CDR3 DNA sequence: TGTGCCAGCAGCTCACGGACTACCGCCTCATACCGCGATACGCAGTATTTT.